This paragraph covers one T cell receptor beta chain sequence. Data came from immunoSEQ multiplex PCR; TCRdb stores just in-frame clones and leaves some out. The repertoire includes around 130,000 clones, 70% to 90% of them detected once, and 40% sits in the top ten. There are 14 residues in the CDR3. Trimming stripped 4 bases from V and 4 bases from J, with 13 bases between. CDR1 MNHEY and CDR2 SVGEGT come from the germline V gene. These data belong to a study of control samples from healthy donors and cancer patients. The chain is built from TRBV6-2 or TRBV6-3 and TRBJ1-1; D uncertain. Sequencing input: blood. This TCR was recovered from a man aged 45-65 years in good health. The CDR3 DNA reads TGTGCCAGCAGTTGGGGTTTCAGTGGCACTGAAGCTTTCTTT. It translates to CASSWGFSGTEAFF.